This is a list of T cell receptor beta chains from one sample in a study of T-cell reconstitution after alpha-beta-depleted transplantation in children. TCRdb reprocessed the PCR reads via MiXCR and lists one record per CDR3 protein. The repertoire has just over 950,000 distinct CDR3 sequences, about 29% of them found once; the top ten carry more than 25%. This sample comprised PBMCs, mostly from graft donor cells, obtained 360 days after TCRalphabeta/CD19-depleted stem cell transplant. The receptors originated from a boy younger than two who had a stem cell transplant for SCID, so the T cells may come from the graft donor. CDR3s include the opening cysteine and the closing phenylalanine or tryptophan. Fields, in order: clone size, D gene, J gene, V gene, CDR3 protein, CDR3 DNA. D genes are given only for firm matches. Clone size is not always given. Where it is, it says once, few, many or a class for expanded clones.

>.|TRBD1|TRBJ2-4|TRBV2
CASSATGVGAKNIQYF
TGTGCCAGCAGTGCTACAGGGGTGGGAGCCAAAAACATTCAGTACTTC
>few|TRBD2|TRBJ2-5|TRBV24-1
CATSDSQRGRQETQYF
TGTGCCACCAGTGATAGCCAGCGGGGGAGACAAGAGACCCAGTACTTC
>.|TRBD2|TRBJ2-1|TRBV28
CASSHGLAGFGNEQFF
TGTGCCAGCAGTCACGGACTAGCGGGGTTTGGCAATGAGCAGTTCTTC
>few|.|TRBJ2-1|TRBV7-8
CASSLGGSNEQFF
TGTGCCAGCAGCTTAGGGGGTAGCAATGAGCAGTTCTTC
>many|.|TRBJ2-5|TRBV5-5
CASSLETRPMIQYF
TGTGCCAGCAGCTTGGAGACCCGCCCGATGATCCAGTACTTC
>few|TRBD1|TRBJ2-7|TRBV9
CASSATGGGYEQYF
TGTGCCAGCAGCGCGACAGGGGGGGGCTACGAGCAGTACTTC
>few|.|TRBJ2-1|TRBV5-1
CASSLLPRETTISEQFF
TGCGCCAGCAGCTTGCTTCCCCGGGAGACGACGATTAGCGAGCAGTTCTTC
>few|TRBD1|TRBJ1-2|TRBV6-1
CASRRQGVNYGYTF
TGTGCCAGCAGACGACAGGGGGTGAACTATGGCTACACCTTC
>.|.|TRBJ1-2|TRBV6-2/TRBV6-3
CASSYLRNYGYTF
TGTGCCAGCAGTTACCTCCGAAACTATGGCTACACCTTC
>few|.|TRBJ2-1|TRBV5-1
CASRRAGLDEQFF
TGCGCCAGCCGTAGGGCAGGATTGGATGAGCAGTTCTTC
>once|.|TRBJ2-3|TRBV28
CASSLGQGAFARDTQYF
TGTGCCAGCAGTTTAGGGCAGGGAGCATTTGCACGAGATACGCAGTATTTT
>few|.|TRBJ2-3|TRBV7-9
CASSLGVATDTQYF
TGTGCCAGCAGCTTAGGGGTCGCCACAGATACGCAGTATTTT
>.|.|TRBJ2-1|TRBV12-3/TRBV12-4
CASSLEGGAIEQFF
TGTGCCAGCAGTTTAGAGGGGGGGGCCATTGAGCAGTTCTTC
>.|.|TRBJ1-1|TRBV2
CASSGAGGAEAFF
TGTGCCAGCAGTGGGGCAGGTGGGGCTGAAGCTTTCTTT
>.|TRBD1|TRBJ2-2|TRBV27
CASRGQGAGTGELFF
TGTGCCAGCAGAGGTCAGGGGGCAGGCACCGGGGAGCTGTTTTTT
>.|TRBD1|TRBJ2-5|TRBV15
CATSRGGTGTGSQETQYF
TGTGCCACCAGCAGGGGCGGGACAGGGACGGGGTCACAAGAGACCCAGTACTTC
>few|TRBD1|TRBJ2-7|TRBV15
CATSTTSDRGVIRGQYF
TGTGCCACCAGCACAACCTCGGACAGGGGAGTTATACGAGGGCAGTACTTC
>few|TRBD1|TRBJ1-2|TRBV5-1
CASSFRQGPANYGYTF
TGCGCCAGCAGCTTCCGACAGGGCCCAGCTAACTATGGCTACACCTTC
>.|.|TRBJ2-1|TRBV13
CASSSTVEGGSYNEQFF
TGTGCCAGCAGCTCGACCGTAGAGGGGGGTTCCTACAATGAGCAGTTCTTC
>many|.|TRBJ2-2|TRBV9
CASSVGTLNTGELFF
TGTGCCAGCAGCGTAGGGACTTTGAACACCGGGGAGCTGTTTTTT
>.|.|TRBJ2-2|TRBV10-3
CAISESGTLTGELFF
TGTGCCATCAGTGAGTCTGGGACCTTAACCGGGGAGCTGTTTTTT
>few|.|TRBJ1-1|TRBV6-2/TRBV6-3
CASSSPVLNTEAFF
TGTGCCAGCAGTTCCCCCGTTCTGAACACTGAAGCTTTCTTT
>many|.|TRBJ2-7|TRBV11-2
CASSLDHYEQYF
TGTGCCAGCAGCTTAGATCATTACGAGCAGTACTTC